This T cell receptor (beta chain) comes out of a study of response to subunit inactivated influenza vaccine. Germline V gives CDR1 LGHNA, CDR2 YNFKEQ. This CDR3 comprises 17 residues. The germline V and J ends were trimmed by 1 base and 0 bases, with 10 bases remaining between them. MiXCR, run by TCRdb on the RT-PCR reads, gives a single entry per CDR3 protein. The table includes about 570,000 distinct CDR3 sequences, over 9% detected once. The same sample was also studied in work on T cells expressing NK-cell markers. Turning to that study: With UMIs, 5'RACE template switching was used to make TCR beta cDNA. Seven of eight sequenced donors tested HCMV-seropositive; one tested seronegative. An anti-gamma-delta TCR antibody was added in several experiments. It restricted sorting to alpha-beta TCR-expressing T cells. Of CD8+ T cells, 1.0-7.0% belonged to dominant NKG2C+ clonotypes in several donors. Clones of NKG2C+ T cells that had expanded were of unclear HCMV specificity.

V gene TRBV4-2 combines with J gene TRBJ2-6, with D maybe TRBD2 (5 bases). The receptor comes from a man aged 50 to 59 who received an inactivated influenza vaccine. Sequencing used PBMCs from blood, obtained on the day of vaccination. The CDR3 loop reads CASSQVGLSSGANVLTF. The CDR3 DNA follows: TGTGCCAGCAGCCAAGTCGGACTGTCCTCTGGGGCCAACGTCCTGACTTTC.